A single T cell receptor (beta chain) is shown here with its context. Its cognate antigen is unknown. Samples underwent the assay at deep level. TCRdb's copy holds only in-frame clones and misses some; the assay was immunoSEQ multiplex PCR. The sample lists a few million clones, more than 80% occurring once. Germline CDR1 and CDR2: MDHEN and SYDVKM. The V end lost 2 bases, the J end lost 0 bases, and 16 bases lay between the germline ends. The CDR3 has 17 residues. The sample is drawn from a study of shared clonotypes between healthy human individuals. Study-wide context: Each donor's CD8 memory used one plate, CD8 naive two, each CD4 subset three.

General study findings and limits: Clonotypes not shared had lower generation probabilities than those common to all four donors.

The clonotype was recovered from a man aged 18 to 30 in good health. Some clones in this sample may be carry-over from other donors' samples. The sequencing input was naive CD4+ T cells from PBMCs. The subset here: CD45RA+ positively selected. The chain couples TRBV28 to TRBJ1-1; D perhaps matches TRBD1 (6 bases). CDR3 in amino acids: CASSLMGGGWLNTEAFF. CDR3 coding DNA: TGTGCCAGCAGTTTAATGGGCGGGGGCTGGCTGAACACTGAAGCTTTCTTT.